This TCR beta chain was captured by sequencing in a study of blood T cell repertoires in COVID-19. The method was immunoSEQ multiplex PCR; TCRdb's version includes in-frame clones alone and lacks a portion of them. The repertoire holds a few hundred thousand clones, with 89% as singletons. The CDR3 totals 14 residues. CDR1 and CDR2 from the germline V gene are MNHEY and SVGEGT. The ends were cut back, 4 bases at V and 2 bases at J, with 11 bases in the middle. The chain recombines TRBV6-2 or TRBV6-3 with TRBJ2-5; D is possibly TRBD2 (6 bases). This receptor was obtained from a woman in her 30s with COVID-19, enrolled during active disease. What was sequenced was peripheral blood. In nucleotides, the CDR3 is TGTGCCAGCAGTTGGGAGACTAGGCAAGAGACCCAGTACTTC. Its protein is CASSWETRQETQYF.